Listed below are T cell receptor beta chains from one sample, sequenced in a study of blood T cells in healthy people across ages. TCRdb analysed the 5' RACE reads with MiXCR anew, one entry per CDR3 protein. Of around 1,800,000 distinct CDR3 sequences listed, roughly two fifths are singletons. The sequencing input was blood. All receptors come from a human donor in good health. Both conserved end residues are part of each CDR3. Fields, in order: V gene, J gene, clone size, D gene, CDR3 DNA, CDR3 protein. A D gene is named only where the DNA matches it firmly. Clone size is stated in some rows and not others, as once, few, many or a class when expanded.

v_call: TRBV7-2
j_call: TRBJ1-5
clone_size: few
d_call: .
cdr3_nt: TGTGCCAGCAGCCCCCTTGGTCCGGGGGGTGGTCAGCCCCAGCATTTT
cdr3_aa: CASSPLGPGGGQPQHF

v_call: TRBV30
j_call: TRBJ1-1
clone_size: .
d_call: .
cdr3_nt: TGTGCCTGGAATAGTTTTAACACTGAAGCTTTCTTT
cdr3_aa: CAWNSFNTEAFF

v_call: TRBV7-9
j_call: TRBJ1-1
clone_size: .
d_call: .
cdr3_nt: TGTGCCAGCAACCCCGGGGCAGGGGATCGAGCTTTCTTT
cdr3_aa: CASNPGAGDRAFF

v_call: TRBV5-1
j_call: TRBJ2-6
clone_size: few
d_call: TRBD1
cdr3_nt: TGCGCCAGCAGCCAAGGACAGGCCTCTGGGGCCAACGTCCTGACTTTC
cdr3_aa: CASSQGQASGANVLTF

v_call: TRBV12-3/TRBV12-4
j_call: TRBJ2-1
clone_size: .
d_call: .
cdr3_nt: TGTGTCAGCAGTTTAACCGTAATAACCTACGATGAGCAGTTCTTC
cdr3_aa: CVSSLTVITYDEQFF

v_call: TRBV18
j_call: TRBJ2-1
clone_size: few
d_call: TRBD2
cdr3_nt: TGTGCCAGCTCACCATTGTCAGCGGGGGATCACAATGAGCAGTTCTTC
cdr3_aa: CASSPLSAGDHNEQFF

v_call: TRBV9
j_call: TRBJ2-6
clone_size: .
d_call: .
cdr3_nt: TGTGCCAGCAGCGTACTCGGCTCTGGGGCCAACGTCCTGACTTTC
cdr3_aa: CASSVLGSGANVLTF

v_call: TRBV14
j_call: TRBJ2-5
clone_size: few
d_call: .
cdr3_nt: TGTGCCAGCAGCCAAGCGCTGTTTGGAGAGACCCAGTACTTC
cdr3_aa: CASSQALFGETQYF

v_call: TRBV4-1
j_call: TRBJ1-4
clone_size: few
d_call: .
cdr3_nt: TGCGCCAGCAGCCAAGGGGGAGGTCGGATAACTAATGAAAAACTGTTTTTT
cdr3_aa: CASSQGGGRITNEKLFF

v_call: TRBV27
j_call: TRBJ1-2
clone_size: .
d_call: .
cdr3_nt: TGTGCCAGCAGTTTCGCCAGGGAAAGTGGCTACACCTTC
cdr3_aa: CASSFARESGYTF

v_call: TRBV12-5
j_call: TRBJ2-6
clone_size: .
d_call: TRBD2
cdr3_nt: TGTGCTAGTGGTTTCACTAGCGGGTGGGCTACCTCTGGGGCCAACGTCCTGACTTTC
cdr3_aa: CASGFTSGWATSGANVLTF

v_call: TRBV4-3
j_call: TRBJ1-4
clone_size: .
d_call: .
cdr3_nt: TGCGCCAGCAGCCCCCTGGAGGGACGAGAAAAACTGTTTTTT
cdr3_aa: CASSPLEGREKLFF

v_call: TRBV6-6
j_call: TRBJ2-7
clone_size: .
d_call: TRBD2
cdr3_nt: TGTGCCAGCAGCAATAGCGGGGGGCCAACCTACGAGCAGTACTTC
cdr3_aa: CASSNSGGPTYEQYF

v_call: TRBV11-2
j_call: TRBJ1-4
clone_size: .
d_call: TRBD1
cdr3_nt: TGTGCCAGCAGCATCCGGGGACAGGGATTAACGGAAAAACTGTTTTTT
cdr3_aa: CASSIRGQGLTEKLFF

v_call: TRBV6-5
j_call: TRBJ2-5
clone_size: .
d_call: .
cdr3_nt: TGTGCCAGCGGGGCAGGGGAAGAGACCCAGTACTTC
cdr3_aa: CASGAGEETQYF

v_call: TRBV5-1
j_call: TRBJ2-5
clone_size: few
d_call: .
cdr3_nt: TGCGCCAGCAGCAAAACCCAAGAGACCCAGTACTTC
cdr3_aa: CASSKTQETQYF

v_call: TRBV20-1
j_call: TRBJ2-7
clone_size: .
d_call: TRBD1
cdr3_nt: TGCAGTGCTGAGTCTCTACAGGGGGCCCACGAGCAGTACTTC
cdr3_aa: CSAESLQGAHEQYF

v_call: TRBV20-1
j_call: TRBJ2-3
clone_size: .
d_call: TRBD2
cdr3_nt: TGCAGTGCTACCAACTTACTAGCGGGGGGACTAAGCACAGATACGCAGTATTTT
cdr3_aa: CSATNLLAGGLSTDTQYF

v_call: TRBV2
j_call: TRBJ2-3
clone_size: few
d_call: .
cdr3_nt: TGTGCCAGCAGTGTTAGCAGGGGAAGCGGAGATACGCAGTATTTT
cdr3_aa: CASSVSRGSGDTQYF

v_call: TRBV4-2
j_call: TRBJ2-5
clone_size: few
d_call: .
cdr3_nt: TGTGCCAGCAGCCAATGGGCTAGCGCACAAGAGACCCAGTACTTC
cdr3_aa: CASSQWASAQETQYF

v_call: TRBV24-1
j_call: TRBJ1-1
clone_size: .
d_call: .
cdr3_nt: TGTGCCACCAGTAATCCCGGGACTTGGGGTTCTGAAGCTTTCTTT
cdr3_aa: CATSNPGTWGSEAFF

v_call: TRBV20-1
j_call: TRBJ1-6
clone_size: .
d_call: .
cdr3_nt: TGCAGTGCTAGAGTTGGCACCCCACCCTCACCCCTCCACTTT
cdr3_aa: CSARVGTPPSPLHF

v_call: TRBV4-2
j_call: TRBJ1-5
clone_size: .
d_call: .
cdr3_nt: TGTGCCAGCAGCCAAGACCGCTTGGGGCCGAATCAGCCCCAGCATTTT
cdr3_aa: CASSQDRLGPNQPQHF

v_call: TRBV6-2/TRBV6-3
j_call: TRBJ2-4
clone_size: .
d_call: TRBD2
cdr3_nt: TGTGCCAGCAGTATCACTAGCGGGGGTGACATTCAGTACTTC
cdr3_aa: CASSITSGGDIQYF

v_call: TRBV7-8
j_call: TRBJ2-5
clone_size: .
d_call: TRBD2
cdr3_nt: TGTGCCAGCAGCTTAGACCTAGCGGGAGAAGAGACCCAGTACTTC
cdr3_aa: CASSLDLAGEETQYF

v_call: TRBV10-3
j_call: TRBJ2-1
clone_size: .
d_call: .
cdr3_nt: TGTGCCATCAGGCAGGAAGGGAATGAGCAGTTCTTC
cdr3_aa: CAIRQEGNEQFF

v_call: TRBV20-1
j_call: TRBJ2-7
clone_size: .
d_call: TRBD2
cdr3_nt: TGCAGTGCTAGCCAGCGGGGGGGCTACGAGCAGTACTTC
cdr3_aa: CSASQRGGYEQYF

v_call: TRBV11-1
j_call: TRBJ2-5
clone_size: few
d_call: .
cdr3_nt: TGTGCCAGCAGCTTATTTTCGCGGGGCAAAGAGACCCAGTACTTC
cdr3_aa: CASSLFSRGKETQYF

v_call: TRBV7-2
j_call: TRBJ2-3
clone_size: few
d_call: TRBD1
cdr3_nt: TGTGCCAGCAGCTTAGAAAGGGGGCGCGACACAGATACGCAGTATTTT
cdr3_aa: CASSLERGRDTDTQYF

v_call: TRBV10-3
j_call: TRBJ2-5
clone_size: .
d_call: .
cdr3_nt: TGTGCCATCAGTGGCGCAGGGAGCGAAGAGACCCAGTACTTC
cdr3_aa: CAISGAGSEETQYF

v_call: TRBV5-1
j_call: TRBJ2-7
clone_size: .
d_call: .
cdr3_nt: TGCGCCAGCAGCTTCGACTACCTGCAGTACTTC
cdr3_aa: CASSFDYLQYF

v_call: TRBV4-1
j_call: TRBJ2-5
clone_size: .
d_call: .
cdr3_nt: TGCGCCAGCAGCCAAGTACATGGGGAGACCCAGTACTTC
cdr3_aa: CASSQVHGETQYF

v_call: TRBV5-1
j_call: TRBJ2-7
clone_size: .
d_call: .
cdr3_nt: TGCGCCGGCAGCTTGGAACTACGACAGTTGAGAAGCTACGAGCAGTACTTC
cdr3_aa: CAGSLELRQLRSYEQYF

v_call: TRBV12-3/TRBV12-4
j_call: TRBJ2-3
clone_size: many
d_call: .
cdr3_nt: TGTGCCAGCTCCCAGGAGGAGGGCACAGATACGCAGTATTTT
cdr3_aa: CASSQEEGTDTQYF

v_call: TRBV20-1
j_call: TRBJ1-1
clone_size: .
d_call: .
cdr3_nt: TGCAGCCCTGAAGGGACCGACGGTGAAGCTTTCTTT
cdr3_aa: CSPEGTDGEAFF

v_call: TRBV7-2
j_call: TRBJ2-1
clone_size: .
d_call: .
cdr3_nt: TGTGCCAGCAGCTTAGTTCTCAGGGGTGGGGGGAGGAATGAGCAGTTCTTC
cdr3_aa: CASSLVLRGGGRNEQFF

v_call: TRBV7-8
j_call: TRBJ1-5
clone_size: .
d_call: .
cdr3_nt: TGTGCCAGCAGCTTGGGCTCGGCAGGGAATCAGCCCCAGCATTTT
cdr3_aa: CASSLGSAGNQPQHF

v_call: TRBV20-1
j_call: TRBJ2-5
clone_size: .
d_call: TRBD2
cdr3_nt: TGCAGTGCTGGGACTAGCGGGGGGCAAGAGACCCAGTACTTC
cdr3_aa: CSAGTSGGQETQYF

v_call: TRBV18
j_call: TRBJ2-3
clone_size: .
d_call: .
cdr3_nt: TGTGCCACCCGGACAGCTACTAGCACAGATACGCAGTATTTT
cdr3_aa: CATRTATSTDTQYF

v_call: TRBV20-1
j_call: TRBJ2-1
clone_size: few
d_call: .
cdr3_nt: TGCAGTGCTAGAGATCGGAGGGGGGGCGTATACAATGAGCAGTTCTTC
cdr3_aa: CSARDRRGGVYNEQFF

v_call: TRBV5-1
j_call: TRBJ1-1
clone_size: .
d_call: .
cdr3_nt: TGCGCCAGCAGCACCGGGACCGGAATGAGTGAAGCTTTCTTT
cdr3_aa: CASSTGTGMSEAFF

v_call: TRBV20-1
j_call: TRBJ1-1
clone_size: .
d_call: .
cdr3_nt: TGCAGTGCCGAGGCCGGCGGAGCCTACACTGAAGCTTTCTTT
cdr3_aa: CSAEAGGAYTEAFF

v_call: TRBV20-1
j_call: TRBJ2-5
clone_size: .
d_call: TRBD2
cdr3_nt: TGCAGTGCTCCGGACTCCTCGGGGAGGGGAGAGACCCAGTACTTC
cdr3_aa: CSAPDSSGRGETQYF

v_call: TRBV7-2
j_call: TRBJ2-5
clone_size: once
d_call: .
cdr3_nt: TGTGCCAGCAGCTTAGTGGTTGGTTACAGGGAGACCCAGTACTTC
cdr3_aa: CASSLVVGYRETQYF

v_call: TRBV5-1
j_call: TRBJ2-4
clone_size: few
d_call: .
cdr3_nt: TGCGCCAGCAGCCCAGCCAGGGGATCGAGATACGAGCGGTACTTC
cdr3_aa: CASSPARGSRYERYF

v_call: TRBV6-2/TRBV6-3
j_call: TRBJ2-3
clone_size: .
d_call: TRBD1
cdr3_nt: TGTGCCAGCAGCCAACGGACAGGGCACACAGATACGCAGTATTTT
cdr3_aa: CASSQRTGHTDTQYF

v_call: TRBV14
j_call: TRBJ1-2
clone_size: .
d_call: .
cdr3_nt: TGTGCCAGCAGCACTACAGAAAACTATGGCTACACCTTC
cdr3_aa: CASSTTENYGYTF

v_call: TRBV20-1
j_call: TRBJ2-4
clone_size: .
d_call: TRBD1
cdr3_nt: TGCAGTGTTCGGGACAGGGTGAACATTCAGTACTTC
cdr3_aa: CSVRDRVNIQYF

v_call: TRBV20-1
j_call: TRBJ2-7
clone_size: .
d_call: TRBD2
cdr3_nt: TGCAGTGCTAGATCGTTAACGGGACTAGCGGAAATCAGCTCCTACGAGCAGTACTTC
cdr3_aa: CSARSLTGLAEISSYEQYF

v_call: TRBV7-9
j_call: TRBJ2-3
clone_size: few
d_call: .
cdr3_nt: TGTGCCAGTGAATCAGGGGCCCTCACAGATACGCAGTATTTT
cdr3_aa: CASESGALTDTQYF

v_call: TRBV7-7
j_call: TRBJ2-6
clone_size: .
d_call: .
cdr3_nt: TGTGCCAGCAGCCCTAGGCCAGGGGTTGCGGGGGCCAACGTCCTGACTTTC
cdr3_aa: CASSPRPGVAGANVLTF

v_call: TRBV5-5
j_call: TRBJ1-6
clone_size: .
d_call: .
cdr3_nt: TGTGCCAGCAGCTCTGCTGCCATCGCCCATTCACCCCTCCACTTT
cdr3_aa: CASSSAAIAHSPLHF

v_call: TRBV6-2/TRBV6-3
j_call: TRBJ1-5
clone_size: .
d_call: .
cdr3_nt: TGTGCCAGCAGTTACTCTATCAGGGTGGATCAGCCCCAGCATTTT
cdr3_aa: CASSYSIRVDQPQHF

v_call: TRBV20-1
j_call: TRBJ2-7
clone_size: .
d_call: .
cdr3_nt: TGCAGTGCTAGAGATGTCCGCACCGAAGCCTACGAGCAGTACTTC
cdr3_aa: CSARDVRTEAYEQYF

v_call: TRBV12-3/TRBV12-4
j_call: TRBJ2-7
clone_size: many
d_call: .
cdr3_nt: TGTGCCAGCAGTCAAAGATCCTGGTTGCAGTACTTC
cdr3_aa: CASSQRSWLQYF

v_call: TRBV4-1
j_call: TRBJ2-1
clone_size: .
d_call: TRBD2
cdr3_nt: TGCGCCAGCAGCCAAGGGACTAGCGGGAGGAGCTCCTACAATGAGCAGTTCTTC
cdr3_aa: CASSQGTSGRSSYNEQFF

v_call: TRBV5-6
j_call: TRBJ1-6
clone_size: .
d_call: .
cdr3_nt: TGTGCCAGCAGCTACAACCAGGGGTCTATAGGTTCACCCCTCCACTTT
cdr3_aa: CASSYNQGSIGSPLHF

v_call: TRBV2
j_call: TRBJ1-2
clone_size: few
d_call: .
cdr3_nt: TGTGCCAGCATTAGCGAATCGGGACACCCATCAGGCTACACCTTC
cdr3_aa: CASISESGHPSGYTF

v_call: TRBV28
j_call: TRBJ1-5
clone_size: few
d_call: .
cdr3_nt: TGTGCCAGCAGTTTATTACTAGGGGCCTCGCCCCGGTATAGCAATCAGCCCCAGCATTTT
cdr3_aa: CASSLLLGASPRYSNQPQHF

v_call: TRBV2
j_call: TRBJ2-5
clone_size: .
d_call: .
cdr3_nt: TGTGCCAGCAAAGGACAGACCCAGTACTTC
cdr3_aa: CASKGQTQYF